These 5 T cell receptor beta chains were all obtained from the same sample, sequenced in a study of T cell responses to AZD1222 COVID-19 vaccine. This table comes from immunoSEQ multiplex PCR, and its TCRdb copy is limited to in-frame clones, with some not included. Of some 100,000 clones listed, around 90% are singletons. Sample: peripheral blood, taken on day 0 of AZD1222 vaccination. Source of these receptors: an adult in good health.

This chain connects TRBV24-1 to TRBJ1-1; the match to TRBD1 covers 7 bases. The germline V gene has CDR1 KGHDR and CDR2 SFDVKD. Unmatched junction bases numbered 9, after V lost 7 bases and J lost 5 bases. This CDR3 has 14 amino acids. CDR3 nucleotide sequence: TGTGCCACCAGCGCAGGGGGACCAAGAACTGAAGCTTTCTTT. Translation gives CATSAGGPRTEAFF.

V and J are TRBV7-2 and TRBJ2-7, with unresolved D. V was trimmed by 1 base and J by 0 bases, leaving 7 bases between them. CDR3 length: 14 residues. From germline, CDR1 is SGHTA and CDR2 FQGNSA. CDR3 residues: CASSLEVYSYEQYF. Written as DNA, the CDR3 is TGTGCCAGCAGCTTAGAAGTCTACTCCTACGAGCAGTACTTC.

The J gene is TRBJ2-7, the V gene TRBV10-3; TRBD1 is a possible D gene (6 bases). The germline V gene has CDR1 ENHRY and CDR2 SYGVKD. This CDR3 has 13 residues. V was shortened by 3 bases and J by 6 bases, with 12 bases between the two germline ends. CDR3 nucleotide sequence: TGTGCCATCAGTGACCGGGCAGGGGCCGAGCAGTACTTC. Its protein is CAISDRAGAEQYF.

The chain joins TRBV24-1 to TRBJ2-1; 13 bases agree with TRBD2. CDR3 length equals 13 residues. Looked up from germline, CDR1 is KGHDR and CDR2 is SFDVKD. The V segment lost 9 bases and the J segment 10 bases; nucleotides outside the gene matches: 5. The CDR3 DNA reads TGTGCCACCGGACTAGCGGGAGAGGTAGAGCAGTTCTTC. Protein: CATGLAGEVEQFF.

This sequence joins TRBV3-1 (or the pseudogene TRBV3-2) and TRBJ1-2, with D maybe TRBD1 (5 bases). Germline V CDR1 and CDR2: LGHDT, YNNKEL (reference sequence). The CDR3 loop spans 15 amino acids. With 0 bases removed from V and 4 bases from J, the gap between germline ends came to 12 bases. The CDR3 spells CASSQEGVAAYGYTF. CDR3 DNA sequence: TGTGCCAGCAGCCAAGAAGGGGTCGCGGCCTATGGCTACACCTTC.